The 23 T cell receptor beta chains listed next were all sequenced from one sample in a study of blood T cell repertoires in COVID-19 (dated by TCRdb to about 2020). To prepare the library, the immunoSEQ multiplex PCR assay was applied. Sourced from immuneACCESS, this table was stored by TCRdb with only in-frame sequences that have V and J called. A share of the clones is absent; for the studies checked, an unresolved V gene accounts for under half, and the remainder has no known explanation. The sample table lists a few hundred thousand clones, roughly 90% of them with a count of one. The ten largest clones take up 5% to 7% of the sample. Sequencing used peripheral blood. The receptors shown here come from a man aged 18 to 35 who had recovered from COVID-19.

The rearrangement uses TRBV5-1 and TRBJ1-6; 7 nucleotides align to TRBD1. The CDR3 extends over 15 amino acids. CDR1 is SGHRS, CDR2 YFSETQ, per germline. Trimming took 0 bases from V and 4 from J; bases not matched to a gene: 1. The CDR3 protein is CASSLGDSYNSPLHF. The DNA for the CDR3 is TGCGCCAGCAGCTTGGGGGACAGTTATAATTCACCCCTCCACTTT.

The chain is built from TRBV29-1 and TRBJ2-2; 10 nucleotides match TRBD2. CDR1 is SQVTM and CDR2 is ANQGSEA in the germline V gene. Unmatched junction bases numbered 10, after V lost 0 bases and J lost 6 bases. The CDR3 runs to 17 residues. The CDR3 protein is CSVEDGRLAGVAGELFF. The CDR3 DNA sequence: TGCAGCGTTGAAGACGGAAGGCTAGCGGGAGTCGCCGGGGAGCTGTTTTTT.

V and J are TRBV19 and TRBJ1-1, with 10 bases that match TRBD1. The CDR3 spans 15 residues. V trimming: 0 bases; J trimming: 10 bases; junction bases outside the gene matches: 8. Germline V gene lookup returns CDR1 LNHDA and CDR2 SQIVND (reference sequence). The DNA of the CDR3 is TGTGCCAGTAGTATAGATAGGGGGACAGGGGTATCAGCTTTCTTT. It codes for CASSIDRGTGVSAFF.

The chain is built from TRBV2 and TRBJ2-5, with D possibly TRBD2 on 6 matching bases. Looked up from germline, CDR1 is SNHLY and CDR2 is FYNNEI. The CDR3 contains 16 residues. V was pared by 5 bases and J by 2 bases, with 18 bases between. The CDR3 coding sequence is TGTGCCAGCAGTCCGGGGGTTGGGCCCTTACAAGAGACCCAGTACTTC. This codes for CASSPGVGPLQETQYF. The whole variable domain, filled in from reference TRBV2 and TRBJ2-5, reads EPEVTQTPSHQVTQMGQEVILRCVPISNHLYFYWYRQILGQKVEFLVSFYNNEISEKSEIFDDQFSVERPDGSNFTLKIRSTKLEDSAMYFCASSPGVGPLQETQYFGPGTRLLVL.

V is TRBV19 and J is TRBJ1-6; 9 nucleotides line up with TRBD1. The trim removed 4 bases at V and 4 bases at J, leaving 11 bases unmatched. CDR1 and CDR2 from the germline V gene are LNHDA and SQIVND (reference sequence). The CDR3 totals 18 residues. The CDR3 DNA sequence: TGTGCCAGTAGTACCCAAGCTATTGGACAGGGGTATAATTCACCCCTCCACTTT. Residues: CASSTQAIGQGYNSPLHF.

The chain joins TRBV4-1 to TRBJ2-7, with TRBD2 identical over 8 bases. V lost 2 bases, J lost 0 bases, and 12 bases stayed unmatched. There are 18 residues in the CDR3. Per the germline V gene, CDR1 is MGHRA and CDR2 is YSYEKL. The CDR3 here is CASSQILTQAGVSYEQYF. The CDR3 DNA follows: TGCGCCAGCAGCCAAATCCTCACCCAAGCGGGAGTCTCCTACGAGCAGTACTTC.

The chain links TRBV30 to TRBJ1-4; tentatively, D is TRBD1 (6 bases). With 3 bases removed from V and 1 base from J, the gap between germline ends came to 21 bases. The CDR3 is made up of 18 amino acids. Germline CDR1 reads GTSNPN; CDR2 reads SVGIG (reference sequence). The CDR3 DNA reads as TGTGCCTGGAGCGTCACAGGGTGGGGCGCAGAAACTAATGAAAAACTGTTTTTT. This encodes CAWSVTGWGAETNEKLFF.

This sequence joins TRBV3-1 (or the pseudogene TRBV3-2) and TRBJ1-1; TRBD1 is a possible D gene (5 bases). With 4 bases removed from V and 10 bases from J, the gap between germline ends came to 16 bases. Looked up from germline, CDR1 is LGHDT and CDR2 is YNNKEL (reference sequence). CDR3 size: 13 residues. CDR3 region: CASSPLRGGVAFF. The CDR3 region has the DNA TGTGCCAGCAGCCCCCTTCGCGGGGGAGTAGCTTTCTTT.

The genes are TRBV28 and TRBJ1-5; D gene ambiguous. There are 14 residues in the CDR3. Per the germline V gene, CDR1 is MDHEN and CDR2 is SYDVKM. V was trimmed by 4 bases and J by 3 bases, leaving 10 bases between them. CDR3 DNA sequence: TGTGCCAGCAGTTCACGGGTTAACAATCAGCCCCAGCATTTT. Residues: CASSSRVNNQPQHF.

The V call is TRBV5-1, the J call TRBJ2-7; 8 positions match TRBD1. CDR3 size: 14 residues. The J segment lost 6 bases and the V segment lost 5 bases, leaving 10 bases of the junction unmatched. The germline V gene has CDR1 SGHRS and CDR2 YFSETQ. DNA of the CDR3: TGCGCCAGCAGTCCTCAGGGGGCGTCAGCCGAGCAGTACTTC. Amino acid sequence: CASSPQGASAEQYF.

The chain has TRBV6-5 and TRBJ1-3; 7 bases line up with TRBD1. With 10 bases clipped from V and 0 bases from J, the junction kept 9 bases outside the gene matches. This CDR3 comprises 15 residues. The germline V gene encodes CDR1 MNHEY and CDR2 SVGAGI. The CDR3 region has the DNA TGTGCCACCTCTCCCACAGGGGTCTCTGGAAACACCATATATTTT. It translates to CATSPTGVSGNTIYF.

The chain couples TRBV29-1 to TRBJ2-3, with 7 bases aligning to TRBD1. Germline trimming cut 4 bases from V and 0 bases from J; bases unmatched to any gene: 1. The germline V gene encodes CDR1 SQVTM and CDR2 ANQGSEA. The CDR3 sequence is 13 residues long. CDR3 sequence (DNA): TGCAGCGTTGGGGACAGTAGCACAGATACGCAGTATTTT. Its translation: CSVGDSSTDTQYF.

The chain is built from TRBV4-1 and TRBJ2-7, with TRBD1 as a possible D gene (5 bases). This CDR3 contains 13 residues. V dropped 4 bases and J dropped 3 bases, with 10 bases sitting between them. Germline CDR1 MGHRA, CDR2 YSYEKL. Written as DNA, the CDR3 is TGCGCCAGCAGCCGTCTCCAGGGCTACGAGCAGTACTTC. Residues: CASSRLQGYEQYF.

The CDR3 DNA reads as TGTGCCAGCAGCTTAACTAGCGGCGGACACAGTCAAGAGACCCAGTACTTC. This gives the protein CASSLTSGGHSQETQYF. V is TRBV5-4 and J is TRBJ2-5; 8 nucleotides match TRBD2. The CDR3 has 17 residues. The V and J ends lost 2 bases and 2 bases, in that order; junction bases with no gene match: 11. Germline CDR1 reads SGHNT; CDR2 reads YYREEE (reference sequence).

The CDR3 bases are TGTGCCAGCGGAACAGGGCACTATGGCTACACCTTC. As protein: CASGTGHYGYTF. The gene calls are TRBV27 and TRBJ1-2, with D perhaps matching TRBD1 (6 bases). The CDR3 covers 12 residues. The germline CDR1 and CDR2 sequences are MNHEY and SMNVEV (reference sequence). V lost 8 bases and J lost 3, with 10 bases in between.

To note about this clone: Additional DNA sequences in this sample encode the identical CDR3. The chain is built from TRBV7-3 and TRBJ2-5; tentative D call: TRBD2 (6 bases). CDR3 length equals 13 residues. CDR1 is SGHTA and CDR2 is FQGTGA in the germline V gene. Trimming shortened V by 5 bases and J by 5 bases, and 12 bases separated the two germline ends. CDR3 nucleotide sequence: TGTGCCAGCAGCCCCCTGGGGGGTGAGACCCAGTACTTC. As protein: CASSPLGGETQYF.

This clone was picked up a small number of times. V and J are TRBV4-3 and TRBJ1-1; unclear D gene. CDR1 and CDR2 (germline): LGHNA, YSLEER. Trimming removed 4 bases at V and 1 base at J, with 13 bases between. CDR3 length: 15 amino acids. CDR3 sequence: CASSLSPLENTEAFF. CDR3 DNA sequence: TGCGCCAGCAGCCTCTCCCCCCTAGAGAACACTGAAGCTTTCTTT.

V gene TRBV12-3 or TRBV12-4 combines with J gene TRBJ1-1, with a weak D call TRBD1 (5 bases). This CDR3 comprises 12 residues. Trimming stripped 1 base from V and 7 bases from J, with 7 bases between. CDR3 in amino acids: CASSLVGGEAFF. In DNA, the CDR3 is TGTGCCAGCAGTTTAGTCGGGGGTGAAGCTTTCTTT.

The rearrangement joins TRBV5-1 to TRBJ1-3; D is uncertain. CDR1 SGHRS and CDR2 YFSETQ come from the germline V gene. This CDR3 spans 14 amino acids. With 7 bases removed from V and 0 bases from J, the gap between germline ends came to 11 bases. Here the CDR3 reads CASRTHFSGNTIYF. DNA of the CDR3: TGCGCCAGCCGAACCCACTTCTCTGGAAACACCATATATTTT.

The chain uses TRBV4-1 and TRBJ2-7; TRBD2 is a possible D gene (6 bases). The ends were cut back, 3 bases at V and 7 bases at J, with 16 bases in the middle. Germline CDR1 reads MGHRA; CDR2 reads YSYEKL. The CDR3 consists of 14 residues. CDR3 nucleotide sequence: TGCGCCAGCAGCCAGGGGGGACCCTCGAGAGAGCAGTACTTC. This encodes CASSQGGPSREQYF.

This chain connects TRBV6-2 or TRBV6-3 to TRBJ2-3, with a weak D call TRBD2 (5 bases). CDR1 MNHEY and CDR2 SVGEGT come from the germline V gene. The V end was cut by 5 bases, the J end by 1 base, with 10 bases between. CDR3 length equals 14 residues. The CDR3 protein is CASSIRAGTDTQYF. In DNA, the CDR3 is TGTGCCAGCAGTATTCGAGCGGGCACAGATACGCAGTATTTT.

This clone was detected only a few times. Other DNA sequences in the same sample also yield this CDR3. V usage is TRBV9 and J usage is TRBJ2-2; no clear D. The CDR3 consists of 12 residues. Trimming shortened V by 1 base and J by 6 bases, and 4 bases separated the two germline ends. CDR1 and CDR2 (germline): SGDLS, YYNGEE. CDR3 protein: CASSVYSGELFF. The CDR3 DNA reads TGTGCCAGCAGCGTATATTCCGGGGAGCTGTTTTTT. Full variable domain (remainder filled in from reference TRBV9 and TRBJ2-2): DSGVTQTPKHLITATGQRVTLRCSPRSGDLSVYWYQQSLDQGLQFLIQYYNGEERAKGNILERFSAQQFPDLHSELNLSSLELGDSALYFCASSVYSGELFFGEGSRLTVL.

The chain couples TRBV7-3 to TRBJ2-2; 7 bases map to TRBD2. CDR3 length: 17 amino acids. Germline trimming cut 3 bases from V and 5 bases from J; bases unmatched to any gene: 12. The germline V gene encodes CDR1 SGHTA and CDR2 FQGTGA. This CDR3 is CASSFRPPGEGTGELFF. In DNA, the CDR3 is TGTGCCAGCAGCTTTCGGCCTCCGGGGGAGGGAACCGGGGAGCTGTTTTTT.